This record concerns one TCR beta chain sequence. The antigen remains unidentified. Trimming left V 5 bases short and J 3 bases short, with 14 bases between. The CDR3 sequence is 14 residues long. Germline CDR1 reads SNHLY; CDR2 reads FYNNEI. The sample is drawn from a study of T cell repertoires in cytomegalovirus infection. As for the study in general: Public TCR beta signatures were indicative of both CMV infection and a matching HLA type.

TCRdb re-derived calls from the reads in MiXCR, one entry per CDR3 protein. The table lists around 750,000 distinct CDR3 sequences, less than 35% of them singletons. The receptor was isolated from a human donor in good health (CMV status not recorded). Some clones in this sample may be carry-over from other donors' samples. This material consisted of cultured CD8+ T cells from PBMCs, taken from culture after CMV antigen stimulation. The chain couples TRBV2 to TRBJ2-7; D perhaps matches TRBD1 (5 bases). The CDR3 DNA sequence: TGTGCCAGCAGTCCCAACACAGGCATCTACGAGCAGTACTTC. This encodes CASSPNTGIYEQYF.